Given below is one T cell receptor beta chain in context. Its antigen is still unknown. Germline V CDR1 and CDR2: GTSNPN, SVGIG (reference sequence). The CDR3 loop spans 16 amino acids. The ends were cut back, 5 bases at V and 1 base at J, with 19 bases in the middle. This entry comes from a study of shared clonotypes between healthy human individuals. The wider study: Each donor contributed plates that comprised three CD4 naive, three CD4 memory, two CD8 naive and one CD8 memory.

Libraries were prepared by immunoSEQ multiplex PCR; TCRdb keeps only in-frame clonotypes and omits some of them. The sample lists 2 million to 2.5 million clones, approximately 96% occurring once. Findings and limits, study-wide: The study generally estimated greater richness for naive than memory subsets. The sharing of about 5% of naive CD4 clonotypes was seen across several donors.

V usage is TRBV30 and J usage is TRBJ2-3; possibly TRBD2 for D (7 bases). The TCR sequence derives from a man aged 18 to 30 in good health. Specimen: naive CD4+ T cells sorted from blood. Subset defined: CD45RA+ positively selected. CDR3 loop: CAWGRGGGLGTDTQYF. The CDR3 nucleotides are TGTGCCTGGGGCAGGGGAGGGGGTCTAGGCACAGATACGCAGTATTTT. The full variable domain, its missing parts supplied by reference TRBV30 and TRBJ2-3, is SQTIHQWPATLVQPVGSPLSLECTVEGTSNPNLYWYRQAAGRGLQLLFYSVGIGQISSEVPQNLSASRPQDRQFILSSKKLLLSDSGFYLCAWGRGGGLGTDTQYFGPGTRLTVL.